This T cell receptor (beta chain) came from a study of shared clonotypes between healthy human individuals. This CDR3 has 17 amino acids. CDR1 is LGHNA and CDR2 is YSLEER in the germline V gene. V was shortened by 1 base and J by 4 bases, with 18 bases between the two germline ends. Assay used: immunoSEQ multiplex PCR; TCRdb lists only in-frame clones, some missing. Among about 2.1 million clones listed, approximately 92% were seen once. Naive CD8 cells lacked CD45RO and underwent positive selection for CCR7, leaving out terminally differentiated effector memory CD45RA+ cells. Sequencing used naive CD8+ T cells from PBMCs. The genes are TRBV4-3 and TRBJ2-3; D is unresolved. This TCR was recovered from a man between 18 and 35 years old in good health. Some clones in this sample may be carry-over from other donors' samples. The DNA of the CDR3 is TGCGCCAGCAGCCAAGCCTGGGGATACCCTAGGCCAGATACGCAGTATTTT. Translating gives CASSQAWGYPRPDTQYF.